Listed here are 18 T cell receptor beta chains from one sample, sequenced in a study of blood T cells in healthy people across ages (dated by TCRdb to the mid-2010s). The protocol used for the library was 5' RACE. Instrument used: Illumina HiSeq 2500. The second PCR ran for about 6 to 11 cycles and used a J-beta primer mix along with a sample-barcoded 5' primer. TCRdb reworked the public reads: Q25 trimming with fastp, MiXCR clone assembly, productive beta chains retained. Each CDR3 protein appears once, grouped with its most common genes and DNA. For this sample the table gives 600,000 to 850,000 distinct CDR3 sequences, of which more than 20% were detected only once. 9.4% of the sample is taken by the ten largest. The sample also formed part of further work on T cells of mothers and their children.

Material: blood. These receptors were collected from a boy aged 5-17 years in good health.

This clonotype has a handful of counts. The V gene is TRBV10-3, the J gene TRBJ1-4; 7 bases line up with TRBD1. The ends lost 3 bases at V and 7 bases at J; junction bases unmatched: 5. The CDR3 is made up of 14 amino acids. Germline V lookup: CDR1 ENHRY, CDR2 SYGVKD. Here the CDR3 reads CAISDGQETEKLFF. CDR3 in DNA: TGTGCCATCAGTGACGGACAGGAGACTGAAAAACTGTTTTTT.

The J gene is TRBJ2-1, the V gene TRBV28; 8 bases are a match to TRBD1. The end of the DNA fits TRBJ2-7 better, so the J call may be wrong. CDR1 is MDHEN, CDR2 SYDVKM, per germline. The CDR3 has 15 amino acids. CDR3 region: CASSFTLGRGHEQYF. The CDR3 DNA reads TGTGCCAGCAGTTTTACATTGGGCAGGGGGCATGAGCAGTACTTC.

This clonotype has just a few counts. V is TRBV3-1 and J is TRBJ2-3, with 9 bases aligning to TRBD1. This CDR3 has 14 residues. V gave up 6 bases and J gave up 3 bases; unmatched junction bases: 4. The germline V gene encodes CDR1 LGHDT and CDR2 YNNKEL (reference sequence). The CDR3 spells CASSRQGVTDTQYF. CDR3 coding DNA: TGTGCCAGCAGTCGACAGGGGGTAACAGATACGCAGTATTTT.

This clonotype showed up just a few times. The chain has TRBV3-1 and TRBJ1-2; D call uncertain. CDR1 is LGHDT, CDR2 YNNKEL, per germline (reference sequence). Trimming shortened V by 0 bases and J by 5 bases, and 13 bases separated the two germline ends. The length of the CDR3 is 15 residues. CDR3 in DNA: TGTGCCAGCAGCCAAGATGAAGCAATCAAATATGGCTACACCTTC. Translation: CASSQDEAIKYGYTF.

The chain joins TRBV19 to TRBJ2-5; 8 nucleotides agree with TRBD1. The ends lost 2 bases at V and 2 bases at J; junction bases unmatched: 1. Germline CDR1 and CDR2: LNHDA and SQIVND (reference sequence). The CDR3 sequence is 14 residues long. DNA of the CDR3: TGTGCCAGTAGTATACAGGGGGCGCAAGAGACCCAGTACTTC. This encodes CASSIQGAQETQYF. Drawing the rest from reference TRBV19 and TRBJ2-5, the complete variable domain is DGGITQSPKYLFRKEGQNVTLSCEQNLNHDAMYWYRQDPGQGLRLIYYSQIVNDFQKGDIAEGYSVSREKKESFPLTVTSAQKNPTAFYLCASSIQGAQETQYFGPGTRLLVL.

The V and J genes are TRBV5-1 and TRBJ2-2; D is possibly TRBD2 (6 bases). The V end lost 8 bases, the J end lost 3 bases, and 14 bases lay between the germline ends. This CDR3 contains 14 residues. CDR1 is SGHRS and CDR2 is YFSETQ in the germline V gene. CDR3 nucleotide sequence: TGCGCCAGTGCCCGGGACTCTTACACCGGGGAGCTGTTTTTT. It encodes CASARDSYTGELFF.

CDR3 protein: CSVGERGEQFF. The CDR3 DNA reads TGCAGCGTTGGCGAAAGAGGTGAGCAGTTCTTC. This chain connects TRBV29-1 to TRBJ2-5; D ambiguous. Judging by the DNA end, TRBJ2-1 fits better; the J call may be wrong. The CDR3 consists of 11 residues. Germline V gene lookup returns CDR1 SQVTM and CDR2 ANQGSEA.

The chain recombines TRBV12-3 or TRBV12-4 with TRBJ2-5; D may be TRBD1 (5 bases). The J call is uncertain, as TRBJ2-7 better fits the DNA end. The CDR3 length is 12 residues. The CDR3 region is CASSGTGYEQYF. CDR3 nucleotide sequence: TGTGCCAGCAGTGGAACAGGTTACGAGCAGTACTTC.

The chain employs TRBV7-3 and TRBJ2-7; the D is unclear. The germline V gene encodes CDR1 SGHTA and CDR2 FQGTGA. V lost 2 bases and J 3 bases, leaving 14 bases between the germline ends. The CDR3 is 15 amino acids. DNA of the CDR3: TGTGCCAGCAGCTTATATCGGGCCGACCACTACGAGCAGTACTTC. Encoded protein: CASSLYRADHYEQYF.

The CDR3 nucleotides are TGCAGTGCTAGAGAGGTAACCACCTACGAGCAGTACTTC. Translating gives CSAREVTTYEQYF. V is TRBV20-1 and J is TRBJ2-5; the D is unclear. The tail of the sequence fits TRBJ2-7 better, so the J call may be wrong. The length of the CDR3 is 13 residues. The germline V gene has CDR1 DFQATT and CDR2 SNEGSKA (reference sequence).

V usage is TRBV15 and J usage is TRBJ1-6, with 11 bases identical to TRBD1. CDR1 and CDR2 (germline): LNHNV, YYDKDF (reference sequence). The CDR3 contains 17 residues. With V trimmed by 1 base and J by 7 bases, 6 bases remained unmatched. CDR3 in DNA: TGTGCCACCAGCAGAGGAGGACAGGGGGCGTCGAATTCACCCCTCCACTTT. This sequence encodes CATSRGGQGASNSPLHF.

V usage is TRBV20-1 and J usage is TRBJ2-7; 12 bases are shared with TRBD2. This CDR3 region has 15 residues. Germline lookup yields CDR1 DFQATT and CDR2 SNEGSKA (reference sequence). Trimming at V came to 5 bases and at J to 6 bases, leaving 11 bases not matched to a gene. CDR3 amino acids: CSADWTSGKGGEQYF. Here the CDR3 DNA reads TGCAGTGCTGACTGGACTAGCGGGAAAGGGGGCGAGCAGTACTTC.

The chain is built from TRBV19 and TRBJ2-5; 8 bases align to TRBD2. The ends lost 3 bases at V and 0 bases at J; junction bases unmatched: 3. The CDR3 consists of 15 residues. Germline-derived CDR1 and CDR2 are LNHDA and SQIVND (reference sequence). The CDR3 DNA follows: TGTGCCAGTAGTATCGGGGGGGGGTACCAAGAGACCCAGTACTTC. Translated, it gives CASSIGGGYQETQYF.

This clonotype was seen a handful of times. The V call is TRBV7-3, the J call TRBJ2-5; perhaps TRBD2 as D (6 bases). CDR1 is SGHTA and CDR2 is FQGTGA in the germline V gene. The CDR3 has 13 amino acids. Trimming took 5 bases from V and 4 from J, leaving 11 bases between them. CDR3 sequence: CASSRVGGETQYF. As DNA, the CDR3 is TGTGCCAGCAGCCGAGTGGGGGGAGAGACCCAGTACTTC.

The chain joins TRBV3-1 to TRBJ2-7; 12 bases are shared with TRBD2. The V segment lost 5 bases and the J segment 4 bases; nucleotides outside the gene matches: 9. The CDR3 spans 16 residues. Looked up from germline, CDR1 is LGHDT and CDR2 is YNNKEL (reference sequence). CDR3 region: CASSFRTSGTKYEQYF. Here the CDR3 DNA reads TGTGCCAGCAGCTTCCGGACTAGCGGGACAAAGTACGAGCAGTACTTC.

This clonotype was observed a few times. V is TRBV5-1 and J is TRBJ2-1; maybe TRBD2 (5 bases). V gave up 0 bases and J gave up 6 bases, with 10 bases separating them. From germline, CDR1 is SGHRS and CDR2 YFSETQ. This CDR3 has 14 amino acids. The CDR3 sequence is CASSLVAGVNEQFF. The CDR3 DNA is TGCGCCAGCAGCTTGGTAGCCGGGGTCAATGAGCAGTTCTTC.

This clonotype was seen more than once but under ten times. V gene TRBV7-2 combines with J gene TRBJ2-7; D is undetermined. V lost 5 bases to trimming and J lost 3 bases, with 11 bases between them. Germline assignment: CDR1 SGHTA and CDR2 FQGNSA. The CDR3 sequence is 13 residues long. CDR3 amino acids: CASSVAESYEQYF. As DNA, the CDR3 is TGTGCCAGCAGCGTGGCCGAGAGCTACGAGCAGTACTTC.

This sequence joins TRBV7-3 and TRBJ2-2; D unclear. V lost 2 bases to trimming and J lost 3 bases, with 7 bases between them. Looked up from germline, CDR1 is SGHTA and CDR2 is FQGTGA. CDR3 length: 14 amino acids. The CDR3 loop reads CASSLFPDTGELFF. CDR3 DNA sequence: TGTGCCAGCAGCTTATTCCCAGACACCGGGGAGCTGTTTTTT.